The source of this TCR beta chain is a study of tumor and adjacent non-tumor tissue in lung cancer. Study details: On average, productive TCRbeta reads reached 4 million to 5 million per sample.

This CDR3 is built from 13 residues. CDR1 and CDR2 (germline): SGHDN, FVKESK. Trimming pared 2 bases from V and 5 bases from J, leaving 9 bases between. Whole-study findings and limits: Normal lung showed higher cumulative top 100 clone frequency than tumor. Tumor tissue had significantly higher TCR diversity than normal lung.

On this clonotype itself: Its matching antigen is unknown. This clone may be a read error of a much larger clone one base away.

Three rounds of nested PCR, following a modified ARM-PCR protocol, produced the TCRbeta library. TCRdb re-analysed the multiplex PCR reads in MiXCR, keeping a single row per CDR3 protein. Here the sample spans 60,000 or so distinct CDR3 sequences, about 61% being singletons. This sample's RNA came from whole unsorted tissue. More than 3 cm separated this lung sample from the edge of the tumor. The clonotype originates from a man between 65 and 85 years old with non-small cell lung cancer. The sample was distant non-tumor lung tissue. The chain joins TRBV14 to TRBJ1-2; D is ambiguous. The CDR3 nucleotides read TGTGCCAGCAGCCAAAATCAACAGTATGGCTACACCTTC. Translating gives CASSQNQQYGYTF.